Listed below are T cell receptor beta chains from one sample, sequenced in a study of T-cell memory formation after mild COVID-19. TCRdb re-derived calls from the 5' RACE reads in MiXCR, one entry per CDR3 protein. This table holds roughly 250,000 distinct CDR3 sequences, 16% found once. The source material was PBMCs or a T cell subset sorted from them (not recorded which). The receptors shown here come from a man younger than 35 who had mild COVID-19 (a few samples of this study predate the infection). Cell type and time point are not known. The CDR3 runs from the conserved cysteine through the conserved F or W. A D gene is named only where the DNA matches it firmly. The listing skips clone size in some rows; elsewhere it reads once, few, many or a size class.

TRBV7-3	few	TRBD2	TRBJ2-3	CASSAFGGAGTDTQYF	TGTGCCAGCAGCGCCTTCGGGGGGGCGGGCACAGATACGCAGTATTTT
TRBV5-6	few	.	TRBJ2-3	CASSFGRGASTDTQYF	TGTGCCAGCAGCTTCGGTCGGGGTGCTAGCACAGATACGCAGTATTTT
TRBV15	.	.	TRBJ1-3	CATIGDNSGNTIYF	TGTGCCACCATAGGGGACAACTCTGGAAACACCATATATTTT
TRBV5-1	.	TRBD1	TRBJ2-3	CASSTGTGASTDTQYF	TGCGCCAGCAGCACCGGGACAGGTGCTAGCACAGATACGCAGTATTTT
TRBV12-3/TRBV12-4	few	.	TRBJ2-1	CASRFTGTLTGEQFF	TGTGCCAGCAGATTCACCGGGACCTTGACGGGGGAGCAGTTCTTC
TRBV25-1	few	.	TRBJ1-6	CASSENNSPLHF	TGTGCCAGCAGTGAAAACAATTCACCCCTCCACTTT
TRBV5-1	few	.	TRBJ1-3	CASSLENSNSGNTIYF	TGCGCCAGCAGCTTGGAGAACTCGAACTCTGGAAACACCATATATTTT
TRBV9	.	.	TRBJ2-6	CASSVASSGANVLTF	TGTGCCAGCAGCGTAGCGAGCTCTGGGGCCAACGTCCTGACTTTC
TRBV7-9	many	TRBD1	TRBJ2-3	CAIPTGTTDTQYF	TGTGCCATCCCGACAGGGACCACAGATACGCAGTATTTT
TRBV7-3	once	TRBD1	TRBJ1-5	CASSPDRGPRPQHF	TGTGCCAGCAGCCCTGACAGGGGGCCGCGGCCCCAGCATTTT
TRBV18	few	TRBD1	TRBJ1-1	CASSGQTNTEAFF	TGTGCCAGCTCGGGACAGACGAACACTGAAGCTTTCTTT
TRBV6-5	few	TRBD2	TRBJ2-2	CASSGGGANTGELFF	TGTGCCAGCAGTGGGGGGGGAGCGAACACCGGGGAGCTGTTTTTT
TRBV20-1	few	.	TRBJ1-3	CSARDLGPSSGNTIYF	TGCAGTGCTAGAGATCTTGGGCCAAGCTCTGGAAACACCATATATTTT
TRBV4-1	.	.	TRBJ1-1	CASSQPQGPRVGAFF	TGCGCCAGCAGCCAACCACAGGGACCGCGGGTAGGAGCTTTCTTT
TRBV12-3/TRBV12-4	.	TRBD1	TRBJ2-3	CASSLSGTGYGTDTQYF	TGTGCCAGCAGTTTATCCGGGACAGGGTATGGCACAGATACGCAGTATTTT
TRBV20-1	.	.	TRBJ2-5	CSASDQQETQYF	TGCAGTGCAAGCGACCAACAAGAGACCCAGTACTTC
TRBV12-3/TRBV12-4	.	.	TRBJ1-5	CASSYHSNQPQHF	TGTGCCAGCAGTTACCATAGCAATCAGCCCCAGCATTTT
TRBV12-3/TRBV12-4	few	.	TRBJ1-2	CASSSQTGIYGYTF	TGTGCCAGCAGTTCTCAAACAGGGATCTATGGCTACACCTTC
TRBV4-1	few	.	TRBJ1-5	CASSQTGLNQPQHF	TGCGCCAGCAGCCAAACAGGGCTAAATCAGCCCCAGCATTTT
TRBV6-2/TRBV6-3	.	.	TRBJ2-3	CASSYGLASDTQYF	TGTGCCAGCAGTTACGGCCTAGCCTCAGATACGCAGTATTTT
TRBV24-1	.	TRBD1	TRBJ2-5	CATSDSGQGGETQYF	TGTGCCACCAGTGACTCCGGACAGGGAGGAGAGACCCAGTACTTC
TRBV29-1	.	.	TRBJ2-1	CSVYRSSYNEQFF	TGCAGCGTTTACCGAAGCTCCTACAATGAGCAGTTCTTC
TRBV6-5	.	.	TRBJ1-2	CASSYSGRGYGYTF	TGTGCCAGCAGTTACTCGGGTCGGGGCTATGGCTACACCTTC
TRBV20-1	few	TRBD1	TRBJ1-1	CSARDRVNTEAFF	TGCAGTGCTAGGGACAGGGTGAACACTGAAGCTTTCTTT
TRBV25-1	.	.	TRBJ1-1	CASSEQGTEAFF	TGTGCCAGCAGTGAACAGGGAACTGAAGCTTTCTTT
TRBV29-1	.	.	TRBJ1-1	CSVEGGIWMRTFF	TGCAGCGTTGAAGGGGGGATTTGGATGCGAACTTTCTTT
TRBV7-2	many	.	TRBJ2-2	CASSFLFPGSAGELFF	TGTGCCAGCAGCTTTTTGTTCCCAGGTTCGGCCGGGGAGCTGTTTTTT
TRBV20-1	.	.	TRBJ2-3	CSANGRIDTQYF	TGCAGTGCTAACGGGAGAATAGATACGCAGTATTTT
TRBV6-6	.	.	TRBJ1-3	CASSSGTLGNTIYF	TGTGCCAGCAGTTCCGGGACCCTTGGAAACACCATATATTTT
TRBV2	few	TRBD2	TRBJ2-2	CASRSSGGAATGELFF	TGTGCCAGCAGGTCTAGCGGGGGGGCCGCGACCGGGGAGCTGTTTTTT
TRBV4-3	few	.	TRBJ1-4	CASSQGAGRDEKLFF	TGCGCCAGCAGCCAAGGGGCAGGGCGGGATGAAAAACTGTTTTTT
TRBV3-1	few	TRBD2	TRBJ2-2	CASSQVGGASGELFF	TGTGCCAGCAGCCAAGTCGGGGGGGCCTCCGGGGAGCTGTTTTTT